The clone carrying this T cell receptor (beta chain) occurred many times. Its antigen is unknown. The SP2 primer and nested alpha and beta constant region primers amplified ligated cDNA in four rounds. MiXCR, run by TCRdb on the UMI-ligation and nested PCR reads, gives a single entry per CDR3 protein. The sample carries around 20,000 distinct CDR3 sequences, roughly 5.5% recorded once. Treatment reported: skin biopsy from PPD injection site in Mantoux-positive individual. TCR cDNA received a 3' ligated oligonucleotide that carried a UMI. Skin biopsies came from PPD injection sites in Mantoux-positive individuals. The record originates from a study of naive and memory T cell subsets. The germline CDR1 and CDR2 sequences are GTSNPN and SVGIG (reference sequence). The CDR3 runs to 12 residues. Trimming removed 3 bases from V and 8 bases from J, with 12 bases in between. Whole-study findings and limits: Tuberculin site TCR excess was interpreted as type IV hypersensitivity infiltration.

The sample was skin, taken from a tuberculin skin test site. This receptor was taken from an adult in good health. The rearrangement uses TRBV30 and TRBJ2-3, with D unresolved. The CDR3 spells CAWRDKVTTQYF. Here the CDR3 DNA reads TGTGCCTGGAGGGATAAAGTGACTACGCAGTATTTT.